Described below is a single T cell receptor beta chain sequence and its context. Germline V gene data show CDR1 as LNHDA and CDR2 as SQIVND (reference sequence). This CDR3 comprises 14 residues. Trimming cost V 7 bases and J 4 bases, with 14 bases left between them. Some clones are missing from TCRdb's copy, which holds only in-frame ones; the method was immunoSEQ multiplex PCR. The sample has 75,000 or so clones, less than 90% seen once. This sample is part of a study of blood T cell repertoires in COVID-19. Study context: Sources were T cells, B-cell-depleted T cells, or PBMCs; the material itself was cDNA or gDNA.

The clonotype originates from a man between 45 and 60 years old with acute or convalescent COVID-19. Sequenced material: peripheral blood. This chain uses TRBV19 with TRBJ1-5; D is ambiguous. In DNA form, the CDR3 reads TGTGCCAGTACTTATTGGAGTGGTAATCAGCCCCAGCATTTT. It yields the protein CASTYWSGNQPQHF.